This T cell receptor beta chain was retrieved from a study of cytomegalovirus exposure and HLA in healthy donors. On the study more broadly: Falling in the Caucasian-associated ancestry cluster were 81% of under 500 genotyped donors.

PCR involved 60 Vbeta and 13 Jbeta primers. Sequencing used immunoSEQ multiplex PCR; TCRdb keeps in-frame clones, though not all of them. The profile shows approximately 150,000 clones, 79% of them singletons. This clone was seen only once. The antigen remains undetermined. The germline V gene has CDR1 SEHNR and CDR2 FQNEAQ (reference sequence). Unmatched junction bases numbered 8, after V lost 4 bases and J lost 11 bases. CDR3 length: 13 amino acids. Study-wide findings and caveats: In a later analysis, specific HLA alleles were associated with 15,000 to 20,000 TCR beta sequences at a 0.05 false discovery rate. Among immune exposure information, only CMV serostatus was available.

The chain couples TRBV7-9 to TRBJ2-3; 8 bases map to TRBD2. Sequenced: PBMCs. The sequence was obtained from a man aged 40-49 years in good health and CMV-seronegative. CDR3: CASSSQSGTRQYF. The CDR3 nucleotides read TGTGCCAGCAGCTCTCAATCCGGGACTAGGCAGTATTTT.